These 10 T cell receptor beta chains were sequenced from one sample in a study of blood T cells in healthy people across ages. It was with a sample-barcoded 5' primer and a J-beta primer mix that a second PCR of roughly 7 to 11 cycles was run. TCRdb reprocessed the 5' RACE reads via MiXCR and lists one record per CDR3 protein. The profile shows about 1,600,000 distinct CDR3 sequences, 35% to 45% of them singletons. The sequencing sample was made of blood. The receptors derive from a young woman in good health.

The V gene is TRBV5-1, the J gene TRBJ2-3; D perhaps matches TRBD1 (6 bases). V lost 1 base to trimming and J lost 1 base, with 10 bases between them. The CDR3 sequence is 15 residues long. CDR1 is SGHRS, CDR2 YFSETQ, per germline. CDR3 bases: TGCGCCAGCAGCTTGCCTCCAGGGGGCACAGATACGCAGTATTTT. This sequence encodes CASSLPPGGTDTQYF.

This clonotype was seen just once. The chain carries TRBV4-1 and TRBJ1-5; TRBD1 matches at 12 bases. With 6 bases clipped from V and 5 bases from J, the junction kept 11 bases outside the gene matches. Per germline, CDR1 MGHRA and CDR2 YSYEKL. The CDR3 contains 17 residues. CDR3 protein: CASSSGTGGFGDQPQHF. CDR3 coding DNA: TGCGCCAGCAGTTCCGGGACAGGGGGCTTCGGCGATCAGCCCCAGCATTTT.

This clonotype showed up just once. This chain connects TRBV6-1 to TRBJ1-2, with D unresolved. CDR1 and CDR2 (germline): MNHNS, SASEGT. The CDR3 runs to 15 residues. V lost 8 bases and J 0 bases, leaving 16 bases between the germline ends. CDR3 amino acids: CASSQGPTTNYGYTF. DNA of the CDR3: TGTGCCAGCTCACAAGGGCCCACTACTAACTATGGCTACACCTTC.

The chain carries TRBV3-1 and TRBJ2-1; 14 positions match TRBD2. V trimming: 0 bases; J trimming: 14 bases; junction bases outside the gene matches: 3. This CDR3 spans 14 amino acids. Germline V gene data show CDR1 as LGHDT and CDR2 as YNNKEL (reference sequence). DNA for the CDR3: TGTGCCAGCAGCCAAGAGGGACTAGCGGGGGCTGAGTTCTTC. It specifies CASSQEGLAGAEFF.

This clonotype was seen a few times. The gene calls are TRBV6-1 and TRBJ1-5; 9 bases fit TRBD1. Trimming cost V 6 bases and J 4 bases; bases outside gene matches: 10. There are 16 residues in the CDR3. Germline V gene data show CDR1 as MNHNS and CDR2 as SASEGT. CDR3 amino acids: CASSLLGDRVNQPQHF. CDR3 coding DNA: TGTGCCAGCAGCCTCTTAGGGGACAGGGTAAATCAGCCCCAGCATTTT.

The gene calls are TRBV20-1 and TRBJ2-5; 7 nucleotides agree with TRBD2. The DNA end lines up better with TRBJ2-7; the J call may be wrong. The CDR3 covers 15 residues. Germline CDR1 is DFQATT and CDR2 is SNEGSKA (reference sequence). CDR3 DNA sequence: TGCAGCGGAACGGGGGGTGAGCGGGGTACCTACGAGCAGTACTTC. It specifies CSGTGGERGTYEQYF.

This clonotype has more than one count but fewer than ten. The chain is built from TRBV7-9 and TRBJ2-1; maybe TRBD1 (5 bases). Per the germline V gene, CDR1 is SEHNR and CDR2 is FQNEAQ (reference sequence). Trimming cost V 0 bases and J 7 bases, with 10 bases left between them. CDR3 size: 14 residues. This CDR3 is CASSLASRTNEQFF. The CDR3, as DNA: TGTGCCAGCAGCTTAGCGTCCAGGACAAATGAGCAGTTCTTC.

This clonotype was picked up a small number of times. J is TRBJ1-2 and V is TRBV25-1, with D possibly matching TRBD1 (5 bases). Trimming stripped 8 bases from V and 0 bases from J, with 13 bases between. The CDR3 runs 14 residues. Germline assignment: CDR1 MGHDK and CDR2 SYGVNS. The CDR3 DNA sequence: TGTGCCAGCCTCCCTGTGGGGGCTAACTATGGCTACACCTTC. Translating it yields CASLPVGANYGYTF.

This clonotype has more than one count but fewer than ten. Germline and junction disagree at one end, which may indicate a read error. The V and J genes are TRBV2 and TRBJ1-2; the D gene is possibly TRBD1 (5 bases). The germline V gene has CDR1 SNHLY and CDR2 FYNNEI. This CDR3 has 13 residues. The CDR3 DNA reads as TGTGCCAGCAGGGAAGGGGAAAACTATGGCTACACCTTC. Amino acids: CASREGENYGYTF.

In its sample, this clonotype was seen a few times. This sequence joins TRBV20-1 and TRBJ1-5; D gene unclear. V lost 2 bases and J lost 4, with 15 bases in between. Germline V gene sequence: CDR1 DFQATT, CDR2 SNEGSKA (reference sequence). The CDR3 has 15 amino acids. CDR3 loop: CSARTVESGNQPQHF. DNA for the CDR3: TGCAGTGCTAGAACGGTTGAGTCAGGTAATCAGCCCCAGCATTTT.